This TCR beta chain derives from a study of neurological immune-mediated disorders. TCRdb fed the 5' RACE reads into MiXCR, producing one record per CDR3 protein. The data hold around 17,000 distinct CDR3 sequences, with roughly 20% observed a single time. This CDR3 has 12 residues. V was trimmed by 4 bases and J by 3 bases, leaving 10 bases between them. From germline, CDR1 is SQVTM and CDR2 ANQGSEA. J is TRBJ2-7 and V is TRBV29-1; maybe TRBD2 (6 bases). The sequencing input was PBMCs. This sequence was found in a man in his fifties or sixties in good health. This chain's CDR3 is CSVAYGSYEQYF. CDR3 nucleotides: TGCAGCGTTGCCTACGGGAGCTACGAGCAGTACTTC.